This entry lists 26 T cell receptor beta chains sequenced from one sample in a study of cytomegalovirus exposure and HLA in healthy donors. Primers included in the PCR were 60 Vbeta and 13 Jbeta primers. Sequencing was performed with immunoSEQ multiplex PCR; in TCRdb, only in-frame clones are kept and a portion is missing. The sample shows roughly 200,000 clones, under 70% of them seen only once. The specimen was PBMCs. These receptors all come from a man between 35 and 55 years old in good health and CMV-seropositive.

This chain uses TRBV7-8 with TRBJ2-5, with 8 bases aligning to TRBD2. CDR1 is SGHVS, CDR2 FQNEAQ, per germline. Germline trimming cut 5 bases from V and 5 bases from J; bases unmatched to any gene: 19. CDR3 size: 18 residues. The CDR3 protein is CASSLTASGPGGVETQYF. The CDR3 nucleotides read TGTGCCAGCAGCCTAACGGCTAGCGGGCCCGGGGGGGTGGAGACCCAGTACTTC.

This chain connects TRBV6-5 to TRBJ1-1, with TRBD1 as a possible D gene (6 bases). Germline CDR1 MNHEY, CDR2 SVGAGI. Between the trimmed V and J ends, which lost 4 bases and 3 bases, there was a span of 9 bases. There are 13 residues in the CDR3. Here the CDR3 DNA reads TGTGCCAGCAGTTGGCAGGGGCACACTGAAGCTTTCTTT. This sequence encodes CASSWQGHTEAFF.

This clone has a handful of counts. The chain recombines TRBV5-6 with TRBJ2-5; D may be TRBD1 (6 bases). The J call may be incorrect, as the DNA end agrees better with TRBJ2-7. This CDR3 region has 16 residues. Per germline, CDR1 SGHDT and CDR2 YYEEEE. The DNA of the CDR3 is TGTGCCAGCAGCGGGGGCCCGGGTGGACCCTCCTACGAGCAGTACTTC. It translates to CASSGGPGGPSYEQYF.

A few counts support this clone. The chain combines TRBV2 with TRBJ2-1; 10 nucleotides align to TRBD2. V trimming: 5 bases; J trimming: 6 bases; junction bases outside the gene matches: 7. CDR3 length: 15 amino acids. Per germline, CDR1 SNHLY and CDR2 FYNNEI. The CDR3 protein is CASSSGTSDTNEQFF. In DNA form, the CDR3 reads TGTGCCAGCAGTTCCGGGACTAGCGATACCAATGAGCAGTTCTTC.

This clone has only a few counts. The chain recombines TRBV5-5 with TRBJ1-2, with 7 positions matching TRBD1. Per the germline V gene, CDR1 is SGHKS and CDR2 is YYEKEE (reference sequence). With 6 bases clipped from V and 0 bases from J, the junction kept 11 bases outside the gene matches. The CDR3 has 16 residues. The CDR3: CASTPWTGLANYGYTF. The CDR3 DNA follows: TGTGCCAGCACCCCATGGACAGGTTTAGCTAACTATGGCTACACCTTC.

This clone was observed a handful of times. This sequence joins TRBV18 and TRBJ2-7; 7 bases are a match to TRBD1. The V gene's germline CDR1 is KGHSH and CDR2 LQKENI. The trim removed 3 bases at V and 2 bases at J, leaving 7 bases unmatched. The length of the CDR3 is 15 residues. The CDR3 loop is CASSPGEGGTYEQYF. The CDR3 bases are TGTGCCAGCTCACCTGGGGAAGGGGGCACCTACGAGCAGTACTTC.

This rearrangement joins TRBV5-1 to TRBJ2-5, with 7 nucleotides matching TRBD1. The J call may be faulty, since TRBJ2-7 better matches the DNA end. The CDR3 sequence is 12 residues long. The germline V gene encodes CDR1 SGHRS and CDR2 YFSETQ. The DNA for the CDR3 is TGCGCCAGCAGCTTAACAGGGGACGAGCAGTACTTC. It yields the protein CASSLTGDEQYF.

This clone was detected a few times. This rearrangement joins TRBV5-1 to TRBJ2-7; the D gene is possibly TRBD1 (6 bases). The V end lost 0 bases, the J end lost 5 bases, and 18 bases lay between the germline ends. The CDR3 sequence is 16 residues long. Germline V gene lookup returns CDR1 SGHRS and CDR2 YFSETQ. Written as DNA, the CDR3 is TGCGCCAGCAGCTTGGACCCGCCCACAGGGCCCAACGAGCAGTACTTC. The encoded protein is CASSLDPPTGPNEQYF.

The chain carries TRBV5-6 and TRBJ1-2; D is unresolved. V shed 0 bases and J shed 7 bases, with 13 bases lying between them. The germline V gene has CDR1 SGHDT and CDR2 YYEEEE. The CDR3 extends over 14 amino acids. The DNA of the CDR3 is TGTGCCAGCAGCTTGGTGGAGGGCGCTCGTGGCTACACCTTC. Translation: CASSLVEGARGYTF.

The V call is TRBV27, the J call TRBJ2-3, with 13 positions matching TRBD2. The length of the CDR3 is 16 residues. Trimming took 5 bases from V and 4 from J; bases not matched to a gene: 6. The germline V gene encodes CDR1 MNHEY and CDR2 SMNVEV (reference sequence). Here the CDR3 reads CASSLGTSGVADTQYF. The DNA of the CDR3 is TGTGCCAGCAGTCTCGGGACTAGCGGGGTGGCAGATACGCAGTATTTT.

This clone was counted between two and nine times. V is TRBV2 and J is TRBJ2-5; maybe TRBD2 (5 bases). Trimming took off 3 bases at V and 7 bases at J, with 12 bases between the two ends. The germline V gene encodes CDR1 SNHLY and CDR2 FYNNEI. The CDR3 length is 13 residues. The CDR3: CASSEARGGTQYF. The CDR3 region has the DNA TGTGCCAGCAGTGAGGCCAGAGGAGGGACCCAGTACTTC.

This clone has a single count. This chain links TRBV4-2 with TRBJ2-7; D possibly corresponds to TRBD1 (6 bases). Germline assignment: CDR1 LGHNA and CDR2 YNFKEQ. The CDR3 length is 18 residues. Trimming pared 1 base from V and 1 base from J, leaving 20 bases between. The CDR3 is CASSQVSLRHRESYEQYF. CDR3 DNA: TGTGCCAGCAGCCAAGTCTCCCTACGGCACAGGGAATCCTACGAGCAGTACTTC.

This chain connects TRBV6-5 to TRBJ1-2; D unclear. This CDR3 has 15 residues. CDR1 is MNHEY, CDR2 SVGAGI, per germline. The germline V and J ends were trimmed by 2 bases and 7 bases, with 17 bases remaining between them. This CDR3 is CASSYGNGDLSGYTF. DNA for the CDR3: TGTGCCAGCAGTTACGGAAACGGAGATTTGAGTGGCTACACCTTC.

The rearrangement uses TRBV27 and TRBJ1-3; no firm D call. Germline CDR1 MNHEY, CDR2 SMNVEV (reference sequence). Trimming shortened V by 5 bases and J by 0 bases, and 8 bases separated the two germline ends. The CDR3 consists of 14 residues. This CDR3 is CASSPVHSGNTIYF. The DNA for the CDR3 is TGTGCCAGCAGTCCCGTACACTCTGGAAACACCATATATTTT.

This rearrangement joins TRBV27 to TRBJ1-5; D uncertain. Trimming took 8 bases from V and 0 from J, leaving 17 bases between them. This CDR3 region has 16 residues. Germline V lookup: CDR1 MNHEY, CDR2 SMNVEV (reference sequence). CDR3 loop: CASADGGLYSNQPQHF. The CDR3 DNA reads TGTGCCAGCGCCGACGGAGGACTTTATAGCAATCAGCCCCAGCATTTT.

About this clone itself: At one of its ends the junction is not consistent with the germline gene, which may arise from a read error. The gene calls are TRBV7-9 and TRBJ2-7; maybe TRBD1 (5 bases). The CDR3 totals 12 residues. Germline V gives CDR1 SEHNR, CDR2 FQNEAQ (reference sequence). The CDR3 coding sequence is TGTTCCAGCAGCCCAGGGTTCTACGAGCAGTACTTC. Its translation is CSSSPGFYEQYF. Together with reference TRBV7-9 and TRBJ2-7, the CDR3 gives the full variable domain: DTGVSQNPRHKITKRGQNVTFRCDPISEHNRLYWYRQTLGQGPEFLTYFQNEAQLEKSRLLSDRFSAERPKGSFSTLEIQRTEQGDSAMYLCSSSPGFYEQYFGPGTRLTVT.

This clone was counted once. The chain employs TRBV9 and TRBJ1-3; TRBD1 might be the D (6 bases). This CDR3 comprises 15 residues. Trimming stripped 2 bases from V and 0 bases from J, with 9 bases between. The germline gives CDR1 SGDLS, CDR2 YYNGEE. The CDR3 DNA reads TGTGCCAGCAGCGTGACAGGCAACTCTGGAAACACCATATATTTT. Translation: CASSVTGNSGNTIYF.

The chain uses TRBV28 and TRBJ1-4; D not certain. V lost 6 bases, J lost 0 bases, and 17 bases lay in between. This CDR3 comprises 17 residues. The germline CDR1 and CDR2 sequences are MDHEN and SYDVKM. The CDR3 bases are TGTGCCAGCAGGGTGGCACACCACGAATCAACTAATGAAAAACTGTTTTTT. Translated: CASRVAHHESTNEKLFF.

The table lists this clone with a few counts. The CDR3 spells CASSEGTSLSLEQFF. CDR3 nucleotides: TGTGCCAGCAGCGAAGGGACTAGCCTTTCCCTCGAGCAGTTCTTC. The chain links TRBV9 to TRBJ2-1; TRBD2 matches at 9 bases. The junction had 11 bases not matched to a gene; V was cut back by 3 bases and J by 10 bases. This CDR3 region has 15 residues. Germline V lookup: CDR1 SGDLS, CDR2 YYNGEE.

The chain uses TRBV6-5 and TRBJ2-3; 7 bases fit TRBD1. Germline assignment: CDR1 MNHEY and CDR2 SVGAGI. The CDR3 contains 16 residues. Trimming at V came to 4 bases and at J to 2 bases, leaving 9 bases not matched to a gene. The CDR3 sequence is CASSSPGQVFTDTQYF. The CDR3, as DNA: TGTGCCAGCAGTTCTCCCGGACAGGTCTTCACAGATACGCAGTATTTT.

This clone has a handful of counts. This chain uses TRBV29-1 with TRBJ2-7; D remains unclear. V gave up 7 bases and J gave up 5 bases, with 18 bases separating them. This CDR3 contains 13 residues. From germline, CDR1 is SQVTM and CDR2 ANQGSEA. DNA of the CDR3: TGCAGCGCCCGAACCTGGCAGTCCAACGAGCAGTACTTC. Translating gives CSARTWQSNEQYF.

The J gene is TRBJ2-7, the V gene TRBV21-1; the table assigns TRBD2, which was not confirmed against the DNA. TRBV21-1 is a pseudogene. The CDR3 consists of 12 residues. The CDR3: CASSERGQQLKV. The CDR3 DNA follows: TGTGCCAGCAGCGAGCGGGGCCAGCAACTTAAAGTC.

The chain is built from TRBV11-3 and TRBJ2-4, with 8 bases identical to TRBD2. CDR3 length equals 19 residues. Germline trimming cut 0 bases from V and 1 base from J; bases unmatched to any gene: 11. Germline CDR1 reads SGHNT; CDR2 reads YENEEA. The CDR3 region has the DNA TGTGCCAGCAGCTTAGATGGACTAGCTGGGCAGGGGGCCAAAAACATTCAGTACTTC. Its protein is CASSLDGLAGQGAKNIQYF. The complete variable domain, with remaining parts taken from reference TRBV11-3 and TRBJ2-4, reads EAGVVQSPRYKIIEKKQPVAFWCNPISGHNTLYWYLQNLGQGPELLIRYENEEAVDDSQLPKDRFSAERLKGVDSTLKIQPAELGDSAVYLCASSLDGLAGQGAKNIQYFGAGTRLSVL.

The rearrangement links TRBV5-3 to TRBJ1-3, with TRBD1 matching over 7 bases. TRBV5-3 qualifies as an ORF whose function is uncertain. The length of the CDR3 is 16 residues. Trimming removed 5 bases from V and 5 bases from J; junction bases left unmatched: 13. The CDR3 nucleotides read TGTGCCAGAAGTAGAACGTCGGGGGACAGTCGAAACACCATATATTTT. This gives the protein CARSRTSGDSRNTIYF.

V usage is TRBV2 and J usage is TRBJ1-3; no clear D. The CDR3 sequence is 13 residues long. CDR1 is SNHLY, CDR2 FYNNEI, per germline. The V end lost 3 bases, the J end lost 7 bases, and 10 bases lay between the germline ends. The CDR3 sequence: CASSDPSRNTIYF. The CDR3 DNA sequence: TGTGCCAGCAGTGACCCCTCCCGGAACACCATATATTTT.

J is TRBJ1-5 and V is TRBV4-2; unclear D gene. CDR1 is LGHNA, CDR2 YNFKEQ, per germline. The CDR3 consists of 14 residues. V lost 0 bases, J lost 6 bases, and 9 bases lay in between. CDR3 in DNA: TGTGCCAGCAGCCAAGAGGGCAGTAGTCAGCCCCAGCATTTT. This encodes CASSQEGSSQPQHF.